The clone carrying this T cell receptor beta chain has a single count. The source of the sample is a study of blood T cell repertoires in COVID-19. Study-wide background: The analysed material was cDNA or gDNA that came from T cells, B-cell-depleted T cells, or PBMCs.

Some clones are missing from TCRdb's copy, which holds only in-frame ones; the method was immunoSEQ multiplex PCR. The sample carries 150,000 to 200,000 clones, about 85% recorded once. Germline V CDR1 and CDR2: SGHDT, YYEEEE. The CDR3 loop spans 14 amino acids. V was trimmed by 1 base and J by 2 bases, leaving 7 bases between them. This clonotype was sampled from a man aged 55 to 70 with acute or convalescent COVID-19. The sample comprised peripheral blood. The rearrangement joins TRBV5-6 to TRBJ1-5, with D uncertain. In nucleotides, the CDR3 is TGTGCCAGCAGCTTGTCGGGAGGCAATCAGCCCCAGCATTTT. Translating it yields CASSLSGGNQPQHF.